Below, 30 T cell receptor beta chains from the same sample are listed, as sequenced in a study of T-cell reconstitution after alpha-beta-depleted transplantation in children. Unique molecular identifiers were incorporated into the prepared TCRbeta library. TCRdb analysed the PCR reads with MiXCR anew, one entry per CDR3 protein. The data show over 150,000 distinct CDR3 sequences, roughly 6% seen once. The specimen was PBMCs, collected before TCRalphabeta/CD19-depleted stem cell transplant. All receptors come from a girl under three years old with combined immunodeficiency, due to receive a stem cell transplant.

This clonotype was recorded many times. The chain employs TRBV7-6 and TRBJ2-1; D possibly matches TRBD1 or TRBD2 (5 bases each). V was cut by 3 bases and J by 0 bases, with 9 bases left in between. Germline CDR1 SGHVS, CDR2 FNYEAQ. The CDR3 is 15 amino acids. This CDR3 reads CASSFEGSSYNEQFF. CDR3 nucleotide sequence: TGTGCCAGCAGCTTTGAGGGGAGCTCCTACAATGAGCAGTTCTTC.

At least ten counts were recorded for this clonotype. V and J are TRBV4-3 and TRBJ1-1; 8 bases line up with TRBD1. V shed 4 bases, J shed 5 bases, and the junction held 15 bases outside the gene matches. Germline V lookup: CDR1 LGHNA, CDR2 YSLEER. This CDR3 spans 17 amino acids. CDR3 bases: TGCGCCAGCAGCCGTGGACAGGGCAAAAGGGGGTGGACTGAAGCTTTCTTT. Its protein product is CASSRGQGKRGWTEAFF.

The sample holds many counts of this clonotype. The chain couples TRBV6-2 or TRBV6-3 to TRBJ1-1; the D is unclear. Germline V CDR1 and CDR2: MNHEY, SVGEGT. With 0 bases removed from V and 6 bases from J, the gap between germline ends came to 14 bases. This CDR3 is built from 15 residues. CDR3 coding DNA: TGTGCCAGCAGTTACTCGACAAGAGCCCATCCTGAAGCTTTCTTT. Amino acid sequence: CASSYSTRAHPEAFF.

Many counts were recorded for this clonotype. The chain has TRBV4-2 and TRBJ2-7; D is undetermined. The V end was cut by 9 bases, the J end by 6 bases, with 21 bases between. CDR3 length: 14 amino acids. The germline V gene has CDR1 LGHNA and CDR2 YNFKEQ. The CDR3 reads CASSTDSPYGEQYF. The CDR3 nucleotides read TGTGCCAGTTCGACCGACTCCCCCTACGGCGAGCAGTACTTC.

This clonotype was counted many times. The chain employs TRBV4-2 and TRBJ2-1; no firm D call. V shed 0 bases and J shed 5 bases, with 8 bases lying between them. The CDR3 covers 14 residues. Germline V gene lookup returns CDR1 LGHNA and CDR2 YNFKEQ. The CDR3 region is CASSQDRIDNEQFF. The CDR3 region has the DNA TGTGCCAGCAGCCAAGATAGGATAGACAATGAGCAGTTCTTC.

This clonotype was observed at least ten times. V usage is TRBV5-1 and J usage is TRBJ2-7; 12 positions agree with TRBD2. The CDR3 totals 14 residues. Germline trimming cut 4 bases from V and 5 bases from J; bases unmatched to any gene: 4. Germline CDR1 and CDR2: SGHRS and YFSETQ. DNA for the CDR3: TGCGCCAGCAGCGCACTAGCGGGAGGTCACGAGCAGTACTTC. This translates into CASSALAGGHEQYF.

There are many counts of this clonotype. The chain uses TRBV28 and TRBJ1-1; 9 bases are shared with TRBD1. V trimming: 4 bases; J trimming: 0 bases; junction bases outside the gene matches: 21. The CDR3 spans 21 residues. Germline values: CDR1 MDHEN, CDR2 SYDVKM. CDR3 DNA: TGTGCCAGCAGTTGGGCCCCGGGACAGGGTCTACTTTCGGTCCTGAACACTGAAGCTTTCTTT. Encoded protein: CASSWAPGQGLLSVLNTEAFF. The whole variable domain, filled in from reference TRBV28 and TRBJ1-1, reads DVKVTQSSRYLVKRTGEKVFLECVQDMDHENMFWYRQDPGLGLRLIYFSYDVKMKEKGDIPEGYSVSREKKERFSLILESASTNQTSMYLCASSWAPGQGLLSVLNTEAFFGQGTRLTVV.

This clonotype was detected many times. V and J are TRBV4-3 and TRBJ2-4; 9 nucleotides agree with TRBD1. The CDR3 loop spans 16 amino acids. Germline V lookup: CDR1 LGHNA, CDR2 YSLEER. V shed 1 base and J 6 bases; nucleotides not matched to a gene: 7. The CDR3 region is CASSQGAGQGINIQYF. In DNA form, the CDR3 reads TGCGCCAGCAGCCAAGGAGCGGGACAGGGCATAAACATTCAGTACTTC.

This clonotype has ten or more counts. V and J are TRBV20-1 and TRBJ2-1; D unresolved. This CDR3 comprises 16 residues. CDR1 is DFQATT and CDR2 is SNEGSKA in the germline V gene (reference sequence). Trimming shortened V by 3 bases and J by 2 bases, and 17 bases separated the two germline ends. The DNA of the CDR3 is TGCAGTGCTAGTACTGGCGGCAGTTTTACCTACAATGAGCAGTTCTTC. It yields the protein CSASTGGSFTYNEQFF.

The table lists this clonotype with many counts. This sequence joins TRBV4-1 and TRBJ1-1; 7 bases are shared with TRBD1. Germline CDR1 and CDR2: MGHRA and YSYEKL. Losses at the gene ends were 0 bases for V and 4 bases for J; bases not matched to a gene: 11. The CDR3 runs 17 residues. As DNA, the CDR3 is TGCGCCAGCAGCCAAGAGTTCTGGAAGACAGGGAGCACTGAAGCTTTCTTT. It codes for CASSQEFWKTGSTEAFF.

A note on this clonotype: Just one base apart from a much larger clone, this may be a read error. The CDR3 does not end in the conserved phenylalanine or tryptophan, so this is likely a read error. V usage is TRBV25-1 and J usage is TRBJ1-2, with D possibly being TRBD1 (6 bases). The V end lost 0 bases, the J end lost 2 bases, and 10 bases lay between the germline ends. Germline values: CDR1 MGHDK, CDR2 SYGVNS. There are 15 residues in the CDR3. CDR3 sequence reads: CASSEYARGNYGYTC. CDR3 nucleotides: TGTGCCAGCAGTGAATACGCCAGGGGAAACTATGGCTACACCTGC.

In this sample, this clonotype turned up many times. V and J are TRBV9 and TRBJ2-1; maybe TRBD1 (6 bases). This CDR3 has 15 residues. The germline gives CDR1 SGDLS, CDR2 YYNGEE. V was clipped by 3 bases and J by 3 bases, with 13 bases between them. CDR3 in DNA: TGTGCCAGCAGCGGTACAGGGTTACTCTACAATGAGCAGTTCTTC. This translates into CASSGTGLLYNEQFF.

This clonotype has at least ten counts. This rearrangement joins TRBV21-1 to TRBJ2-5; TRBD1 reflects the table's D call only, with no check against the DNA. TRBV21-1 is a pseudogene locus. The CDR3 loop spans 15 amino acids. This CDR3 reads CASSKSRDLQETQYF. In DNA form, the CDR3 reads TGTGCCAGCAGCAAATCCCGGGACCTCCAAGAGACCCAGTACTTC.

This clonotype was seen at least ten times. This chain links TRBV20-1 with TRBJ2-7; no clear D gene. The CDR3 is made up of 14 amino acids. The germline V gene encodes CDR1 DFQATT and CDR2 SNEGSKA (reference sequence). V was cut by 0 bases and J by 3 bases, with 12 bases left in between. The CDR3 region has the DNA TGCAGTGCTAGAGAACCCTCAGTGATCTACGAGCAGTACTTC. Translating gives CSAREPSVIYEQYF.

This clonotype was seen many times. The chain recombines TRBV7-6 with TRBJ2-5; TRBD2 aligns across 9 bases. V lost 3 bases, J lost 2 bases, and 7 bases stayed unmatched. This CDR3 spans 16 amino acids. In germline, CDR1 is SGHVS, CDR2 FNYEAQ. CDR3 residues: CASSLGSGSPQETQYF. The CDR3 DNA reads as TGTGCCAGCAGCTTGGGTAGCGGGAGCCCTCAAGAGACCCAGTACTTC.

This clonotype was seen only a few times. This chain links TRBV18 with TRBJ2-3, with unresolved D. This CDR3 has 15 amino acids. Germline lookup yields CDR1 KGHSH and CDR2 LQKENI. V lost 0 bases, J lost 2 bases, and 9 bases lay in between. This CDR3 is CASSPPTRSTDTQYF. The CDR3, as DNA: TGTGCCAGCTCACCACCGACACGCTCCACAGATACGCAGTATTTT.

This clonotype was counted ten times or more. The CDR3 sequence: CASSFIYLSSYNEQFF. Written as DNA, the CDR3 is TGTGCCAGCAGTTTTATTTACCTGAGCTCCTACAATGAGCAGTTCTTC. The chain recombines TRBV27 with TRBJ2-1; D is unresolved. The CDR3 contains 16 residues. V gave up 3 bases and J gave up 0 bases, with 12 bases separating them. Germline V lookup: CDR1 MNHEY, CDR2 SMNVEV (reference sequence).

This clonotype was found many times. V is TRBV12-3 or TRBV12-4 and J is TRBJ2-7, with 8 bases lining up with TRBD1. The ends lost 4 bases at V and 0 bases at J; junction bases unmatched: 11. This CDR3 contains 17 residues. The CDR3 protein is CASSCPGQAKCSYEQYF. The CDR3 coding sequence is TGTGCCAGCAGTTGCCCGGGACAGGCGAAATGCTCCTACGAGCAGTACTTC.

On this clonotype itself: This could be a read error, since a much larger clone is one nucleotide away. It is likely a read error, because the conserved phenylalanine at the end of the CDR3 is missing. This chain joins TRBV20-1 and TRBJ1-1; no clear D gene. The CDR3 covers 12 residues. Per the germline V gene, CDR1 is DFQATT and CDR2 is SNEGSKA (reference sequence). V lost 3 bases and J lost 0, with 5 bases in between. CDR3 coding DNA: TGCAGTGCTAGTTGGGTGAACACTGAAGCTTTCTAT. Translation gives CSASWVNTEAFY.

The sample holds many counts of this clonotype. The V gene is TRBV29-1, the J gene TRBJ2-7; possible D gene TRBD1, 6 bases. V was pared by 4 bases and J by 1 base, with 14 bases between. This CDR3 region has 14 residues. Germline CDR1 is SQVTM and CDR2 is ANQGSEA. For the CDR3, the DNA is TGCAGCGTTGGTCTTAGGACAGAGTCCTACGAGCAGTACTTC. The encoded protein is CSVGLRTESYEQYF.

This clonotype has a handful of counts. This chain joins TRBV15 and TRBJ2-3; TRBD2 aligns across 9 bases. Trimming took 2 bases from V and 3 from J; bases not matched to a gene: 12. Germline V gene sequence: CDR1 LNHNV, CDR2 YYDKDF (reference sequence). The CDR3 totals 18 residues. CDR3 sequence (DNA): TGTGCCACCAGCAGAATTTTAGCGGGAGACACGAATACAGATACGCAGTATTTT. Translation gives CATSRILAGDTNTDTQYF.

The chain joins TRBV9 to TRBJ2-1, with D hard to call. The V end lost 0 bases, the J end lost 0 bases, and 7 bases lay between the germline ends. Looked up from germline, CDR1 is SGDLS and CDR2 is YYNGEE. The CDR3 extends over 15 amino acids. The CDR3 loop reads CASSVEARSYNEQFF. DNA for the CDR3: TGTGCCAGCAGCGTAGAAGCGCGCTCCTACAATGAGCAGTTCTTC.

The chain has TRBV6-1 and TRBJ1-6, with a possible D match to TRBD1 (5 bases). The CDR3 covers 12 residues. Germline V CDR1 and CDR2: MNHNS, SASEGT. Trimming cost V 11 bases and J 4 bases, with 9 bases left between them. For the CDR3, the DNA is TGTGCCGGAGGACATTATAATTCACCCCTCCACTTT. Translation: CAGGHYNSPLHF.

Turning to this clonotype: A much larger clone lies one base from this, so it may be a read error. The CDR3 DNA is TGTGCCAGCAGCCCCCACGTGGGGGTAATTCGTGAAAAAGTGTTTTTT. This codes for CASSPHVGVIREKVFF. The V call is TRBV7-9, the J call TRBJ1-4; maybe TRBD1 (5 bases). The CDR3 extends over 16 amino acids. CDR1 and CDR2 (germline): SEHNR, FQNEAQ (reference sequence). The whole variable domain, remainder taken from reference TRBV7-9 and TRBJ1-4, is DTGVSQNPRHKITKRGQNVTFRCDPISEHNRLYWYRQTLGQGPEFLTYFQNEAQLEKSRLLSDRFSAERPKGSFSTLEIQRTEQGDSAMYLCASSPHVGVIREKVFFGSGTQLSVL.

V usage is TRBV4-3 and J usage is TRBJ2-7; 11 bases agree with TRBD2. The CDR3 has 16 amino acids. The germline V gene has CDR1 LGHNA and CDR2 YSLEER. J gave up 2 bases and V 0 bases, and 3 bases lay outside the gene matches. The CDR3 nucleotides read TGCGCCAGCAGCCAAGATATAGCGGGAGGGGCCTACGAGCAGTACTTC. It translates to CASSQDIAGGAYEQYF.

There are many counts of this clonotype. This chain links TRBV20-1 with TRBJ2-7; possibly TRBD1 for D (6 bases). The V end lost 4 bases, the J end lost 3 bases, and 10 bases lay between the germline ends. The CDR3 contains 12 residues. The germline CDR1 and CDR2 sequences are DFQATT and SNEGSKA (reference sequence). The CDR3 here is CSATTDSYEQYF. The CDR3 DNA reads as TGCAGTGCTACCACGGACAGCTACGAGCAGTACTTC.

In its sample, this clonotype was seen many times. The chain links TRBV12-3 or TRBV12-4 to TRBJ1-4; 7 bases align to TRBD1. The CDR3 has 14 amino acids. The V and J ends lost 6 bases and 7 bases, in that order; junction bases with no gene match: 8. This CDR3 is CASSPRQGFEKLFF. CDR3 nucleotide sequence: TGTGCCAGCAGCCCCCGACAGGGATTTGAAAAACTGTTTTTT.

V gene TRBV14 combines with J gene TRBJ1-1; a weak D match, TRBD1 (5 bases). Between the trimmed V and J ends, which lost 2 bases and 1 base, there was a span of 11 bases. The CDR3 covers 15 residues. Germline V gene sequence: CDR1 SGHDN, CDR2 FVKESK. CDR3 sequence: CASSQFRGGNTEAFF. CDR3 DNA sequence: TGTGCCAGCAGCCAATTTAGGGGTGGGAACACTGAAGCTTTCTTT.

In this sample, this clonotype turned up many times. The rearrangement uses TRBV12-3 or TRBV12-4 and TRBJ2-7, with 7 nucleotides matching TRBD2. The CDR3 contains 14 residues. After removal of 5 bases from V and 7 bases from J, the junction contained 11 bases not matched to a gene. CDR3 nucleotides: TGTGCCAGCAGTCTAACCCCCGGGGGGACGGAGCAGTACTTC. Translating it yields CASSLTPGGTEQYF.

This clonotype was detected ten times or more. The DNA for the CDR3 is TGTGCCAGCAGCTTTAAAGGGGCAGGGCTTGCCTACAATGAGCAGTTCTTC. It yields the protein CASSFKGAGLAYNEQFF. The chain is built from TRBV7-6 and TRBJ2-1; tentative D call: TRBD1 (5 bases). The germline gives CDR1 SGHVS, CDR2 FNYEAQ. The CDR3 runs to 17 residues. V gave up 3 bases and J gave up 2 bases, with 17 bases separating them.